The next 32 T cell receptor beta chains were all read from a single sample in a study of blood T cell repertoires in COVID-19. Profiling relied on immunoSEQ multiplex PCR, and the TCRdb table lists in-frame clones only, not all of them. The sample shows about 160,000 clones, approximately 80% of them seen only once. Sequencing input: PBMCs or T cells enriched from blood (not recorded which). All receptors come from a woman aged 55-69 years who had recovered from COVID-19.

J is TRBJ2-3 and V is TRBV5-4; no clear D. Per the germline V gene, CDR1 is SGHNT and CDR2 is YYREEE (reference sequence). Trimming took 1 base from V and 4 from J, leaving 16 bases between them. This CDR3 comprises 16 residues. CDR3 protein: CASSLLTTAVADTQYF. The CDR3, as DNA: TGTGCCAGCAGCTTGTTGACGACTGCGGTTGCAGATACGCAGTATTTT.

The rearrangement links TRBV19 to TRBJ1-2, with 8 bases aligning to TRBD1. The CDR3 runs to 15 residues. With 5 bases clipped from V and 5 bases from J, the junction kept 10 bases outside the gene matches. Looked up from germline, CDR1 is LNHDA and CDR2 is SQIVND (reference sequence). CDR3 sequence reads: CASSLRQGLGYGYTF. As DNA, the CDR3 is TGTGCCAGTAGTCTCCGACAGGGGCTAGGGTATGGCTACACCTTC.

The genes are TRBV6-1 and TRBJ2-1; 7 bases line up with TRBD2. This CDR3 has 16 residues. The germline V gene has CDR1 MNHNS and CDR2 SASEGT. The V and J ends lost 1 base and 7 bases, in that order; junction bases with no gene match: 10. As DNA, the CDR3 is TGTGCCAGCAGTGAAGACACGGGGGGTTTTTGGAATGAGCAGTTCTTC. Amino acid sequence: CASSEDTGGFWNEQFF.

In this sample, this clone turned up once. The V call is TRBV30, the J call TRBJ1-2; D uncertain. Germline CDR1 is GTSNPN and CDR2 is SVGIG (reference sequence). V was shortened by 6 bases and J by 3 bases, with 14 bases between the two germline ends. The CDR3 spans 13 residues. CDR3 in amino acids: CACRPDIYYGYTF. The CDR3 DNA sequence: TGTGCCTGCAGACCTGACATCTACTATGGCTACACCTTC.

The chain carries TRBV7-2 and TRBJ2-5; 11 nucleotides match TRBD2. The CDR3 has 16 residues. Looked up from germline, CDR1 is SGHTA and CDR2 is FQGNSA. Trimming cost V 1 base and J 2 bases; bases outside gene matches: 3. As DNA, the CDR3 is TGTGCCAGCAGCTTAGGTCGACTAGCGGGGCAAGAGACCCAGTACTTC. Its protein is CASSLGRLAGQETQYF.

This chain joins TRBV29-1 and TRBJ2-5; 9 bases agree with TRBD1. This CDR3 is 12 amino acids long. V lost 5 bases, J lost 7 bases, and 5 bases stayed unmatched. Germline V gene sequence: CDR1 SQVTM, CDR2 ANQGSEA. DNA for the CDR3: TGCAGCGTTCCGACAGGGGGTGGGACCCAGTACTTC. It specifies CSVPTGGGTQYF.

The J gene is TRBJ1-1, the V gene TRBV14, with 7 bases fitting TRBD1. The J segment lost 3 bases and the V segment lost 6 bases, leaving 4 bases of the junction unmatched. CDR1 is SGHDN and CDR2 is FVKESK in the germline V gene. The CDR3 has 13 residues. CDR3 sequence (DNA): TGTGCCAGCAGGACTACAGGGGACACTGAAGCTTTCTTT. Translated, it gives CASRTTGDTEAFF.

This chain links TRBV11-2 with TRBJ2-7, with a weak D call TRBD1 (6 bases). CDR1 and CDR2 from the germline V gene are SGHAT and FQNNGV. Deletions cut 6 bases from V and 1 base from J, with 13 bases between. This CDR3 comprises 14 residues. CDR3 in amino acids: CASRSGTGSYEQYF. CDR3 in DNA: TGTGCCAGCAGATCGGGCACAGGGTCCTACGAGCAGTACTTC.

The chain carries TRBV5-1 and TRBJ1-5; weak D call: TRBD1 (5 bases). CDR3 length: 15 amino acids. V dropped 3 bases and J dropped 0 bases, with 10 bases sitting between them. Per germline, CDR1 SGHRS and CDR2 YFSETQ. In DNA, the CDR3 is TGCGCCAGCAGCTGGGGCTTTGGTAGCAATCAGCCCCAGCATTTT. Encoded protein: CASSWGFGSNQPQHF.

The V gene is TRBV5-5, the J gene TRBJ2-7; D may be TRBD2 (6 bases). Germline assignment: CDR1 SGHKS and CDR2 YYEKEE (reference sequence). This CDR3 has 14 residues. V shed 0 bases and J shed 3 bases, with 10 bases lying between them. The chain's CDR3 is CASSLEGGNYEQYF. The CDR3 nucleotides read TGTGCCAGCAGCTTGGAGGGAGGAAACTACGAGCAGTACTTC.

V usage is TRBV18 and J usage is TRBJ1-2, with unresolved D. The length of the CDR3 is 13 residues. Trimming took off 4 bases at V and 2 bases at J, with 8 bases between the two ends. Per germline, CDR1 KGHSH and CDR2 LQKENI. The CDR3 DNA reads TGTGCCAGCTCACTAGACACGAACTATGGCTACACCTTC. This translates into CASSLDTNYGYTF.

J is TRBJ2-7 and V is TRBV7-2, with no clear D. The ends were cut back, 1 base at V and 0 bases at J, with 10 bases in the middle. The germline V gene has CDR1 SGHTA and CDR2 FQGNSA. CDR3 size: 15 residues. Here the CDR3 reads CASSLEQKFSYEQYF. The CDR3 nucleotides read TGTGCCAGCAGCTTAGAGCAAAAGTTCTCCTACGAGCAGTACTTC.

The chain links TRBV7-3 to TRBJ2-1; 10 bases line up with TRBD2. There are 16 residues in the CDR3. The ends lost 5 bases at V and 0 bases at J; junction bases unmatched: 4. Germline V CDR1 and CDR2: SGHTA, FQGTGA. The CDR3 DNA reads as TGTGCCAGCAGCCTTAGCGGGGGGAGCTCCTACAATGAGCAGTTCTTC. It codes for CASSLSGGSSYNEQFF.

The chain carries TRBV11-3 and TRBJ2-3, with 7 bases aligning to TRBD1. In germline, CDR1 is SGHNT, CDR2 YENEEA. J gave up 5 bases and V 5 bases, and 10 bases lay outside the gene matches. The CDR3 covers 15 residues. The CDR3 DNA reads TGTGCCAGCAGCACCCGGGACAGCCTGGGAGATACGCAGTATTTT. Translating gives CASSTRDSLGDTQYF.

The chain joins TRBV2 to TRBJ2-3; 9 bases line up with TRBD1. The CDR3 is 16 amino acids. J gave up 2 bases and V 1 base, and 4 bases lay outside the gene matches. Germline V gene lookup returns CDR1 SNHLY and CDR2 FYNNEI. CDR3 bases: TGTGCCAGCAGTGAAGAAGGGACAGGGTACACAGATACGCAGTATTTT. Its protein product is CASSEEGTGYTDTQYF.

The chain links TRBV6-5 to TRBJ2-1; D is perhaps TRBD1 (6 bases). The CDR3 sequence is 15 residues long. V was pared by 4 bases and J by 2 bases, with 12 bases between. From germline, CDR1 is MNHEY and CDR2 SVGAGI. CDR3 bases: TGTGCCAGCAGTTGGGCAGGGGCGACCTACAATGAGCAGTTCTTC. Protein product: CASSWAGATYNEQFF.

CDR3 protein: CATQSDRRPPYEQYF. The CDR3 DNA is TGTGCCACCCAATCCGACAGGAGGCCTCCCTACGAGCAGTACTTC. The J gene is TRBJ2-7, the V gene TRBV6-5; weak D call: TRBD1 (6 bases). With 10 bases removed from V and 2 bases from J, the gap between germline ends came to 21 bases. Germline-derived CDR1 and CDR2 are MNHEY and SVGAGI. The CDR3 length is 15 residues.

The genes are TRBV11-2 and TRBJ2-7; 13 nucleotides agree with TRBD2. The germline V gene encodes CDR1 SGHAT and CDR2 FQNNGV. The CDR3 extends over 16 amino acids. Unmatched junction bases numbered 8, after V lost 5 bases and J lost 4 bases. Written as DNA, the CDR3 is TGTGCCAGCAGCCGAACTAGCGGGGGGGCTAGGTACGAGCAGTACTTC. Its protein is CASSRTSGGARYEQYF.

Here the CDR3 DNA reads TGTGCCACCGTGACGGGGGACCAGAACACTGAAGCTTTCTTT. It yields the protein CATVTGDQNTEAFF. This chain uses TRBV2 with TRBJ1-1; D may be TRBD1 (5 bases). Per germline, CDR1 SNHLY and CDR2 FYNNEI. This CDR3 region has 14 residues. Trimming pared 10 bases from V and 1 base from J, leaving 16 bases between.

This chain uses TRBV7-9 with TRBJ2-1; D call uncertain. Trimming cost V 4 bases and J 4 bases, with 8 bases left between them. The CDR3 length is 13 residues. Germline CDR1 reads SEHNR; CDR2 reads FQNEAQ (reference sequence). CDR3 nucleotides: TGTGCCAGCAGCTCGCAGGCTTACAATGAGCAGTTCTTC. It specifies CASSSQAYNEQFF. Drawing the rest from reference TRBV7-9 and TRBJ2-1, the complete variable domain is DTGVSQNPRHKITKRGQNVTFRCDPISEHNRLYWYRQTLGQGPEFLTYFQNEAQLEKSRLLSDRFSAERPKGSFSTLEIQRTEQGDSAMYLCASSSQAYNEQFFGPGTRLTVL.

The chain links TRBV6-2 or TRBV6-3 to TRBJ2-5; D not certain. The CDR3 runs 14 residues. Germline loops: CDR1 MNHEY, CDR2 SVGEGT. Trimming removed 2 bases at V and 3 bases at J, with 10 bases between. In DNA, the CDR3 is TGTGCCAGCAGTTACCGCCCAGTGGAAGAGACCCAGTACTTC. This codes for CASSYRPVEETQYF.

The CDR3: CASGGSGLDTDTQYF. In DNA form, the CDR3 reads TGCGCCAGCGGGGGGTCGGGACTAGACACAGATACGCAGTATTTT. J is TRBJ2-3 and V is TRBV5-1; 8 bases align to TRBD2. V was pared by 7 bases and J by 2 bases, with 9 bases of the junction left unmatched. CDR3 length: 15 residues. CDR1 and CDR2 (germline): SGHRS, YFSETQ.

The CDR3 nucleotides are TGTGCCAGCAGAAGCGGGGGGGCGATCACCGGGGAGCTGTTTTTT. Translating gives CASRSGGAITGELFF. This chain connects TRBV6-5 to TRBJ2-2; the match to TRBD2 covers 10 bases. Germline V lookup: CDR1 MNHEY, CDR2 SVGAGI. The V segment lost 6 bases and the J segment 4 bases; nucleotides outside the gene matches: 5. The CDR3 is 15 residues long.

This sequence joins TRBV10-1 and TRBJ2-1, with D possibly being TRBD1 (6 bases). The V end lost 5 bases, the J end lost 1 base, and 9 bases lay between the germline ends. Germline V gene sequence: CDR1 WNHNN, CDR2 SYGVQD (reference sequence). The CDR3 covers 14 residues. Here the CDR3 reads CASSSGASYNEQFF. The CDR3 nucleotides read TGCGCCAGCAGTTCAGGGGCTTCCTACAATGAGCAGTTCTTC.

V and J are TRBV3-1 (or the pseudogene TRBV3-2) and TRBJ1-2; D unclear. Trimming took off 2 bases at V and 10 bases at J, with 11 bases between the two ends. Germline CDR1 reads LGHDT; CDR2 reads YNNKEL (reference sequence). The CDR3 is 12 residues long. This chain's CDR3 is CASSQHEGVYTF. Here the CDR3 DNA reads TGTGCCAGCAGCCAACATGAGGGCGTCTACACCTTC.

CDR3 protein: CATPGRGGTEAFF. CDR3 bases: TGTGCCACCCCGGGGAGGGGTGGCACTGAAGCTTTCTTT. The chain has TRBV2 and TRBJ1-1; a possible D gene is TRBD1 (5 bases). CDR1 and CDR2 (germline): SNHLY, FYNNEI. The CDR3 totals 13 residues. Trimming took 10 bases from V and 4 from J, leaving 16 bases between them.

The chain links TRBV7-6 to TRBJ2-2; 14 positions match TRBD2. Germline loops: CDR1 SGHVS, CDR2 FNYEAQ. CDR3 length equals 21 residues. J lost 4 bases, V lost 5 bases, and 18 bases had no gene match. The CDR3: CASSPARIPGLAGVATGELFF. DNA for the CDR3: TGTGCCAGCAGCCCAGCCCGGATCCCGGGACTAGCGGGGGTCGCCACCGGGGAGCTGTTTTTT. Combining the CDR3 with reference TRBV7-6 and TRBJ2-2 gives the whole variable domain GAGVSQSPRYKVTKRGQDVALRCDPISGHVSLYWYRQALGQGPEFLTYFNYEAQQDKSGLPNDRFSAERPEGSISTLTIQRTEQRDSAMYRCASSPARIPGLAGVATGELFFGEGSRLTVL.

This chain joins TRBV19 and TRBJ1-5; no reliable D call. The CDR3 has 13 residues. Trimming pared 6 bases from V and 9 bases from J, leaving 15 bases between. Germline lookup yields CDR1 LNHDA and CDR2 SQIVND (reference sequence). CDR3 sequence (DNA): TGTGCCAGTAGCTTACAGTTGGGCGCGCCCCAGCATTTT. Translated: CASSLQLGAPQHF. The whole variable domain, filled in from reference TRBV19 and TRBJ1-5, reads DGGITQSPKYLFRKEGQNVTLSCEQNLNHDAMYWYRQDPGQGLRLIYYSQIVNDFQKGDIAEGYSVSREKKESFPLTVTSAQKNPTAFYLCASSLQLGAPQHFGDGTRLSIL.

This sequence joins TRBV5-6 and TRBJ1-5, with a possible D match to TRBD1 (5 bases). This CDR3 has 14 amino acids. CDR1 SGHDT and CDR2 YYEEEE come from the germline V gene. V lost 4 bases and J lost 3, with 11 bases in between. The CDR3 region is CASSPGVNNQPQHF. CDR3 in DNA: TGTGCCAGCAGCCCGGGGGTAAACAATCAGCCCCAGCATTTT. The full variable domain, in which reference TRBV5-6 and TRBJ1-5 provide the parts outside the CDR3, is DAGVTQSPTHLIKTRGQQVTLRCSPKSGHDTVSWYQQALGQGPQFIFQYYEEEERQRGNFPDRFSGHQFPNYSSELNVNALLLGDSALYLCASSPGVNNQPQHFGDGTRLSIL.

The chain links TRBV19 to TRBJ1-2; a weak D match, TRBD1 (6 bases). Germline-derived CDR1 and CDR2 are LNHDA and SQIVND (reference sequence). This CDR3 is 14 amino acids long. Trimming took off 9 bases at V and 3 bases at J, with 17 bases between the two ends. Here the CDR3 reads CASVKGGGDYGYTF. CDR3 coding DNA: TGTGCCAGCGTAAAAGGCGGGGGCGACTATGGCTACACCTTC.

The chain recombines TRBV6-5 with TRBJ2-7; TRBD1 matches 9 bases. Germline V gene sequence: CDR1 MNHEY, CDR2 SVGAGI. The trim removed 4 bases at V and 6 bases at J, leaving 10 bases unmatched. The CDR3 is 15 residues long. The chain's CDR3 is CASSSAGTGSSEQYF. The DNA for the CDR3 is TGTGCCAGCAGTTCTGCCGGGACAGGGTCAAGCGAGCAGTACTTC.

This rearrangement joins TRBV10-1 to TRBJ2-3; 11 bases map to TRBD1. The V segment lost 4 bases and the J segment 5 bases; nucleotides outside the gene matches: 5. The CDR3 runs 15 residues. Germline lookup yields CDR1 WNHNN and CDR2 SYGVQD (reference sequence). CDR3 bases: TGCGCCAGCAGTGGCCGGGACAGGGGGGGAGATACGCAGTATTTT. Translation gives CASSGRDRGGDTQYF.